Sequencing of this T cell receptor beta chain was carried out in a study of blood T cell repertoires in COVID-19. At the level of the study: Samples taken during acute and convalescent COVID-19 were collected in the United States, Italy and Spain. PBMCs, B-cell-depleted T cells, or T cells were the source of the cDNA or gDNA that made up the material.

This clone was counted only a few times. Original methodology: Reference gene primer amplification in the assay estimated nucleated cell counts. Profiling relied on immunoSEQ multiplex PCR, and the TCRdb table lists in-frame clones only, not all of them. V and J calls and clone size are given by that table; D and trimming were obtained from the DNA. This sample has around 130,000 clones, with approximately 80% found just once. V was clipped by 5 bases and J by 5 bases; unmatched bases: 10. The CDR3 spans 14 residues. Per the germline V gene, CDR1 is SQVTM and CDR2 is ANQGSEA. The chain combines TRBV29-1 with TRBJ1-1, with TRBD1 matching over 8 bases. The receptor comes from a woman aged 55-69 years with acute or convalescent COVID-19. The sample taken for sequencing was peripheral blood. CDR3 nucleotide sequence: TGCAGCGTTTATGACAGGGGAACGTATACTGAAGCTTTCTTT. Translated, it gives CSVYDRGTYTEAFF.